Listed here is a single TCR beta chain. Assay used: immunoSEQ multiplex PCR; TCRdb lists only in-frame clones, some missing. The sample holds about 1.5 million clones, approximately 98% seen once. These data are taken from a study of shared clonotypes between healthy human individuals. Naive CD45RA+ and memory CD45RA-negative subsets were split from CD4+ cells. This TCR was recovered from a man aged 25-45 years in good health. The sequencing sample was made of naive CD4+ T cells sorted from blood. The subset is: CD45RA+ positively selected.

This CDR3 is CAWSGTTGSSSYEQYF. DNA of the CDR3: TGTGCCTGGAGTGGGACAACCGGTTCGAGCTCCTACGAGCAGTACTTC. The chain uses TRBV30 and TRBJ2-7, with D possibly TRBD1 on 5 matching bases. This CDR3 comprises 16 residues. Germline V gives CDR1 GTSNPN, CDR2 SVGIG (reference sequence). Trimming cost V 1 base and J 0 bases, with 16 bases left between them.